The clone carrying this T cell receptor (beta chain) was detected only once. Seattle's cohort entered during active infection and was followed longitudinally. The data derive from a study of blood T cell repertoires in COVID-19. Whole-study context: Sites in the United States, Italy and Spain provided acute and convalescent COVID-19 samples. Nucleic acid was either cDNA or gDNA, and it came from T cells, B-cell-depleted T cells, or PBMCs.

In the authors' workflow: From reference gene primer amplification, estimates of nucleated cell counts were derived. Measured with immunoSEQ multiplex PCR; TCRdb has only the in-frame clones, and not every one. Clonal size and the V and J genes are those of that table, whereas D and trimming came from the DNA. The data contain under 250,000 clones, about nine tenths of them singletons. V lost 5 bases and J lost 9; bases outside the gene matches: 4. Germline loops: CDR1 SGHTA, CDR2 FQGNSA. The CDR3 covers 12 residues. The TCR sequence derives from a man aged 25-45 years with COVID-19, enrolled during active disease. Sequencing was performed on peripheral blood. The chain joins TRBV7-2 to TRBJ2-7, with 10 bases aligning to TRBD1. Written as DNA, the CDR3 is TGTGCCAGCAGCGCGGGACAGGGGAGGCAGTACTTC. Amino acids: CASSAGQGRQYF.